Listed here are 8 T cell receptor beta chains from one sample, sequenced in a study of spatial heterogeneity in lung cancer. Study-level findings and limits: Counts of expanded alpha and beta TCRs within tumors tracked the tumor nonsynonymous mutation count.

No antigens are known for them. TCRdb redid the calling of the 5' RACE reads with MiXCR, one entry per CDR3 protein. The sample carries fewer than 9,500 distinct CDR3 sequences, around 8.4% recorded once. Time point: sample taken at primary tumor resection. The material was lung tumor tissue, obtained at surgery. The origin of the receptors is a male donor with early-stage non-small cell lung cancer.

This clonotype was detected ten times or more. The chain joins TRBV20-1 to TRBJ2-1; no clear D gene. V lost 3 bases and J lost 7, with 4 bases in between. The CDR3 is 10 amino acids. The germline V gene has CDR1 DFQATT and CDR2 SNEGSKA (reference sequence). CDR3 sequence: CSASSNEQFF. The CDR3, as DNA: TGCAGTGCTAGCAGTAATGAGCAGTTCTTC.

This clonotype is labeled as medium-sized. The chain carries TRBV4-1 and TRBJ1-6; no clear D. CDR3 size: 15 residues. Germline V gives CDR1 MGHRA, CDR2 YSYEKL. Trimming removed 0 bases at V and 1 base at J, with 4 bases between. CDR3 sequence reads: CASSQDWSYNSPLHF. CDR3 sequence (DNA): TGCGCCAGCAGCCAAGATTGGTCCTATAATTCACCCCTCCACTTT.

This clonotype has a handful of counts. This chain connects TRBV3-1 to TRBJ1-5; 10 bases agree with TRBD1. V dropped 5 bases and J dropped 1; count of bases not matched to a gene: 5. This CDR3 has 16 amino acids. Germline V gene data show CDR1 as LGHDT and CDR2 as YNNKEL (reference sequence). The CDR3 here is CASSGQGGRSNQPQHF. The DNA of the CDR3 is TGTGCCAGCAGCGGACAGGGGGGCAGGAGCAATCAGCCCCAGCATTTT.

The chain couples TRBV7-4 to TRBJ2-4, with 7 positions matching TRBD1. The V gene's germline CDR1 is SGHVT and CDR2 SQSDAQ. The CDR3 is made up of 15 amino acids. The J segment lost 0 bases and the V segment lost 5 bases, leaving 4 bases of the junction unmatched. This CDR3 reads CASSVRDRAKNIQYF. In nucleotides, the CDR3 is TGTGCCAGCAGCGTCCGGGACAGAGCCAAAAACATTCAGTACTTC.

This clonotype was counted ten times or more. The J gene is TRBJ1-1, the V gene TRBV6-5; unclear D gene. This CDR3 has 13 residues. Germline V lookup: CDR1 MNHEY, CDR2 SVGAGI. Trimming removed 6 bases from V and 2 bases from J, with 10 bases in between. The CDR3 is CASSGRGNTEAFF. The CDR3 DNA is TGTGCCAGCAGCGGACGAGGAAACACTGAAGCTTTCTTT.

Ten or more counts support this clonotype. CDR3 nucleotides: TGTGCCAGCAGCTTGGTGGGGACAGGGGTTACCGGGGAGCTGTTTTTT. Amino acids: CASSLVGTGVTGELFF. The chain is built from TRBV6-5 and TRBJ2-2, with TRBD1 identical over 10 bases. Per germline, CDR1 MNHEY and CDR2 SVGAGI. V lost 6 bases and J lost 5; bases outside the gene matches: 9. CDR3 length: 16 amino acids.

This clonotype was observed at least ten times. Germline is not matched at one junction end, which may reflect a read error. The rearrangement links TRBV4-1 to TRBJ1-5; the D is unclear. Germline CDR1 is MGHRA and CDR2 is YSYEKL. This CDR3 comprises 15 residues. The CDR3 DNA follows: TGCGTCAGCAGCCCCAGAGGGCCAGGCTGGCAGCCCCAGCATTTT. Its translation is CVSSPRGPGWQPQHF.

The gene calls are TRBV6-1 and TRBJ2-5; no firm D call. CDR3 length: 11 amino acids. Trimming shortened V by 1 base and J by 5 bases, and 2 bases separated the two germline ends. Germline assignment: CDR1 MNHNS and CDR2 SASEGT. CDR3: CASSEDETQYF. The CDR3 DNA reads TGTGCCAGCAGTGAAGACGAGACCCAGTACTTC.